The present TCR beta chain was sequenced within a study of shared clonotypes between healthy human individuals. Study findings and constraints: Since donors were few, the genetic and exposure-history diversity represented was limited.

Germline-derived CDR1 and CDR2 are MNHEY and SMNVEV (reference sequence). The V gene lost 9 bases and the J gene lost 1 base, with 6 bases spanning the gap. The length of the CDR3 is 11 residues. Only a few counts were recorded for this clone. Its antigen is unidentified. The table came from immunoSEQ multiplex PCR; TCRdb's copy has only in-frame clones and leaves some out. This sample has about 680,000 clones, with around 73% found just once. This clonotype was obtained from a woman in her 30s in good health. Input material: memory CD4+ T cells sorted from blood. Subset described: CD45RA-negative fraction. V gene TRBV27 combines with J gene TRBJ1-1, with no clear D. The CDR3 here is CASKGNTEAFF. The CDR3 DNA follows: TGTGCCAGTAAAGGGAACACTGAAGCTTTCTTT.